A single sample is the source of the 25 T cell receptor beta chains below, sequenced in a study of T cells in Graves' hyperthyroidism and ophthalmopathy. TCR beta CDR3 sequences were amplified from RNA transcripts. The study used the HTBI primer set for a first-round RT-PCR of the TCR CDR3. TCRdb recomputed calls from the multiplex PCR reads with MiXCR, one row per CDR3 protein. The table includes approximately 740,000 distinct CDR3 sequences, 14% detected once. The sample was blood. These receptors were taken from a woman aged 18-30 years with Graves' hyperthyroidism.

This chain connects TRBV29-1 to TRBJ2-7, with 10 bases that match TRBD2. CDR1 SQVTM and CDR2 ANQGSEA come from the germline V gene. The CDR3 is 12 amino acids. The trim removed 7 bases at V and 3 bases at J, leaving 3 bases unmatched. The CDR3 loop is CSASGSGYEQYF. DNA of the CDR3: TGCAGCGCTAGCGGGAGTGGCTACGAGCAGTACTTC.

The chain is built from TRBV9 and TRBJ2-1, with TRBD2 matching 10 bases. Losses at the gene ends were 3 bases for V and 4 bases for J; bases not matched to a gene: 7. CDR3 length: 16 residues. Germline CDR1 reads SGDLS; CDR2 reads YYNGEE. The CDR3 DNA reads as TGTGCCAGCAGCGGTCTAGCGGGAGAAGATTACAATGAGCAGTTCTTC. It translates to CASSGLAGEDYNEQFF.

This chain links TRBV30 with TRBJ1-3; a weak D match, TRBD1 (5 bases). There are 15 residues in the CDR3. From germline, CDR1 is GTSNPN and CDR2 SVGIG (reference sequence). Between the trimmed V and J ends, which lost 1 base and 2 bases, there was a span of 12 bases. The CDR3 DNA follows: TGTGCCTGGAGTGAGGGACCTGCGACTGGAAACACCATATATTTT. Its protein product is CAWSEGPATGNTIYF.

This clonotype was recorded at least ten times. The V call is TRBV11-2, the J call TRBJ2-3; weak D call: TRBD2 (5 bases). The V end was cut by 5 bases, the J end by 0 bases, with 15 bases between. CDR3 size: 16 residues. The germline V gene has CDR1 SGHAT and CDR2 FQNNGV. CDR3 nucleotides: TGTGCCAGCAGCCTACTAGTTCTGTCTAGCACAGATACGCAGTATTTT. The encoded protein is CASSLLVLSSTDTQYF. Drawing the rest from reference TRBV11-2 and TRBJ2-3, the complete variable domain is EAGVAQSPRYKIIEKRQSVAFWCNPISGHATLYWYQQILGQGPKLLIQFQNNGVVDDSQLPKDRFSAERLKGVDSTLKIQPAKLEDSAVYLCASSLLVLSSTDTQYFGPGTRLTVL.

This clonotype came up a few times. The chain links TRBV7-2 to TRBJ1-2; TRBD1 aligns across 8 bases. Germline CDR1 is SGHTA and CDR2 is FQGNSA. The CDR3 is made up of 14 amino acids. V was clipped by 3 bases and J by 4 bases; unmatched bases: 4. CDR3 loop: CASSFVQGGYGYTF. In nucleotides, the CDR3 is TGTGCCAGCAGCTTCGTACAGGGGGGCTATGGCTACACCTTC. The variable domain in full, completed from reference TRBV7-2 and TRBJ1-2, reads GAGVSQSPSNKVTEKGKDVELRCDPISGHTALYWYRQSLGQGLEFLIYFQGNSAPDKSGLPSDRFSAERTGGSVSTLTIQRTQQEDSAVYLCASSFVQGGYGYTFGSGTRLTVV.

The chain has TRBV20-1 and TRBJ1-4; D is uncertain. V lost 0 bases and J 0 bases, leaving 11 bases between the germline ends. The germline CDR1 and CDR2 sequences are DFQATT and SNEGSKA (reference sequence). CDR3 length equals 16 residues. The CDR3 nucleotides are TGCAGTGCTAGAGATCTTAGGACGTCAACTAATGAAAAACTGTTTTTT. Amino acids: CSARDLRTSTNEKLFF.

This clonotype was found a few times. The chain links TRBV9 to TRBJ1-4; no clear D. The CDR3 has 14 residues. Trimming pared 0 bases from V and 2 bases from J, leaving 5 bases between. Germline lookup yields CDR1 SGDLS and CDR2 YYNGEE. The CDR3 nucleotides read TGTGCCAGCAGCGTAGCCCCCACTAATGAAAAACTGTTTTTT. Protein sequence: CASSVAPTNEKLFF.

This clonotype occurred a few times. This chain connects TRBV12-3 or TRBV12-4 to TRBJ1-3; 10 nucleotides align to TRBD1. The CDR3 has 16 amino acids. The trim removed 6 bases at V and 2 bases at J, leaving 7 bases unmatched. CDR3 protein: CASSDGQGVAGNTIYF. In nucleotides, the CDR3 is TGTGCCAGCAGCGACGGACAGGGGGTGGCTGGAAACACCATATATTTT.

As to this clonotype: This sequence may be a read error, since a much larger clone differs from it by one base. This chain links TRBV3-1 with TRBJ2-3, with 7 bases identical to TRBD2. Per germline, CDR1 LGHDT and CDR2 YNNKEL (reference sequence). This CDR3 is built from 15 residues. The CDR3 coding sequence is TGTGCCAGCAGCCAAGAGGGGAGGGGCACAGATGCGCAGTATTTT. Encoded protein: CASSQEGRGTDAQYF.

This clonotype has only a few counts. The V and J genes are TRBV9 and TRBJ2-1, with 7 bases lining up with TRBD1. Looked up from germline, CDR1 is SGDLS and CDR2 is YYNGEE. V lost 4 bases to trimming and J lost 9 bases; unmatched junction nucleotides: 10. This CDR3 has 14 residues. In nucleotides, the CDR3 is TGTGCCAGCAGCACCTCCCGAGGGGGCTCTGAGCAGTTCTTC. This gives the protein CASSTSRGGSEQFF.

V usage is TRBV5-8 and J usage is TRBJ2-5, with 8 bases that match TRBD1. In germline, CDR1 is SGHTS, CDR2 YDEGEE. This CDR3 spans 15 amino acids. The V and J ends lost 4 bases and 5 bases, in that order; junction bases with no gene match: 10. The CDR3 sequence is CASSPTQGARETQYF. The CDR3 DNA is TGTGCCAGCAGCCCCACTCAGGGGGCGCGGGAGACCCAGTACTTC.

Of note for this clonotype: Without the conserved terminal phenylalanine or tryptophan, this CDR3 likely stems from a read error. The CDR3 DNA follows: TGTGCCAGCAGCTTGCCCAGCGGAAGCACAGATACGCAGTATCTT. Its protein product is CASSLPSGSTDTQYL. J is TRBJ2-3 and V is TRBV7-9; D perhaps matches TRBD2 (5 bases). V shed 3 bases and J shed 0 bases, with 10 bases lying between them. The germline CDR1 and CDR2 sequences are SEHNR and FQNEAQ (reference sequence). The CDR3 is 15 residues long.

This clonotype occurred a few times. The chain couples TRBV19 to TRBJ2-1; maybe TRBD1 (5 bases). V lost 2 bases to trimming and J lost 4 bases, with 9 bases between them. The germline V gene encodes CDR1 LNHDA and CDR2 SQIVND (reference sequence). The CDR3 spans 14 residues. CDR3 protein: CASSIRGRYNEQFF. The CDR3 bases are TGTGCCAGTAGTATAAGGGGAAGATACAATGAGCAGTTCTTC.

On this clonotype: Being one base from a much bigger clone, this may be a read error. The CDR3 DNA reads TGTGCCGGCAGTTACGACCCAACGGGAACCGAGCAGTACTTC. Amino acid sequence: CAGSYDPTGTEQYF. The genes are TRBV6-5 and TRBJ2-7; D perhaps matches TRBD2 (5 bases). The CDR3 has 14 residues. From germline, CDR1 is MNHEY and CDR2 SVGAGI.

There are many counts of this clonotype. The CDR3 nucleotides are TGTGCCAGCAGCTTAGTAACGGGACAGGGGAAGACCCAGTACTTC. This translates into CASSLVTGQGKTQYF. This chain joins TRBV11-2 and TRBJ2-5, with 10 nucleotides matching TRBD1. CDR3 size: 15 residues. The trim removed 1 base at V and 6 bases at J, leaving 5 bases unmatched. Germline CDR1 reads SGHAT; CDR2 reads FQNNGV.

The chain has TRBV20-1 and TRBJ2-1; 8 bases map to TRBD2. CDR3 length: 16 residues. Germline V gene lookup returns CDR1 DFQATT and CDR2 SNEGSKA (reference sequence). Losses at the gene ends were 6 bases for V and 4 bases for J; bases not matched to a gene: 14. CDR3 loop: CSANPPLAGPYNEQFF. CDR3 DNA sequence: TGCAGTGCCAACCCTCCCCTAGCGGGTCCATACAATGAGCAGTTCTTC.

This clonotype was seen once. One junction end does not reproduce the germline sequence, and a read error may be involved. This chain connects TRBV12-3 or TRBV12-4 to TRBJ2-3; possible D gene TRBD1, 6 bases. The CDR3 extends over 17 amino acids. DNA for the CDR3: TGTGCCACCAGTGATTTGCCCACAACAGGGTCCACAGATACGCAGTATTTT. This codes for CATSDLPTTGSTDTQYF.

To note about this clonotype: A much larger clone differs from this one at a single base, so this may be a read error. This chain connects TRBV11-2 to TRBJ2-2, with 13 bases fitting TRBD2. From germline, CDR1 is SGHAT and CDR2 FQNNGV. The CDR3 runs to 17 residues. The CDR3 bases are TGTGCCATCAGCCTCGGACTAGCGGGAGAGGGCACCGGGGAGCTGTTTTTT. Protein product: CAISLGLAGEGTGELFF.

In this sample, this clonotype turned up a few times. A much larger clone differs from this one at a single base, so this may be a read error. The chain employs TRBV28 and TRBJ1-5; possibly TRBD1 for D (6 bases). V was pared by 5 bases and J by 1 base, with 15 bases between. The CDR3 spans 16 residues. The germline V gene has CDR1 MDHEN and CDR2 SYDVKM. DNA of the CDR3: TGTGCCAGCAGTCTTACCTTCGGGACAAGCAATCAGCCCCAGCATTTT. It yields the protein CASSLTFGTSNQPQHF.

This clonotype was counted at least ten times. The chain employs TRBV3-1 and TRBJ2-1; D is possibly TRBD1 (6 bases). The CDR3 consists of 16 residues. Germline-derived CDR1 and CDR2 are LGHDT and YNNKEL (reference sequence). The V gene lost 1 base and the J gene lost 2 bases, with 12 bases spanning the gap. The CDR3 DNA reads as TGTGCCAGCAGCCAAGGCCGACAGGTAACCTACAATGAGCAGTTCTTC. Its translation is CASSQGRQVTYNEQFF.

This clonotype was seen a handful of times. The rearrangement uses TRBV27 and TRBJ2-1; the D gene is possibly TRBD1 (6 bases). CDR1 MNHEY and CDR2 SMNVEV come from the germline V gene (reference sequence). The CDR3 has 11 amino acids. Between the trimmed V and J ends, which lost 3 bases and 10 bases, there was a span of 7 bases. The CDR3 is CASSFGQEQFF. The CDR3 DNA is TGTGCCAGCAGTTTCGGACAGGAGCAGTTCTTC.

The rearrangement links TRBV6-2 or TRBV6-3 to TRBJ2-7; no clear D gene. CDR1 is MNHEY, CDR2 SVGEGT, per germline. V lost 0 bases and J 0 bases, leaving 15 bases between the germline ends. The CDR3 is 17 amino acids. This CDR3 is CASSYSKVQTFSYEQYF. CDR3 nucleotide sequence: TGTGCCAGCAGTTACTCGAAAGTTCAAACGTTCTCCTACGAGCAGTACTTC.

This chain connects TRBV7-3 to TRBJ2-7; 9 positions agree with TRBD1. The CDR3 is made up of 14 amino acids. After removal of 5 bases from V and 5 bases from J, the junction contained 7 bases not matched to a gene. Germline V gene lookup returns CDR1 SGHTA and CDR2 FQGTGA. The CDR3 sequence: CASSRRGQGDEQYF. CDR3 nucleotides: TGTGCCAGCAGCAGAAGGGGACAGGGCGACGAGCAGTACTTC.

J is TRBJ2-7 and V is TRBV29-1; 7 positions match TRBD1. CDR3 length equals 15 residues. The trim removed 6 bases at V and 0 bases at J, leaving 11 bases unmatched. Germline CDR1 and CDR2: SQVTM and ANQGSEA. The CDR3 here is CSVLPTWDSSYEQYF. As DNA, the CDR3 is TGCAGCGTCCTTCCTACTTGGGACAGCTCCTACGAGCAGTACTTC.

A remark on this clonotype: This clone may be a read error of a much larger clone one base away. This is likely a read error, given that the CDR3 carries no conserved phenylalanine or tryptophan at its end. As DNA, the CDR3 is TGTGCCAGCCTGAGGCGGCAGCGACTCACCGGGGAGCTGTTTTGT. Amino acids: CASLRRQRLTGELFC. The chain carries TRBV6-8 and TRBJ2-2; D ambiguous. The CDR3 totals 15 residues. Germline CDR1 is MNHGY and CDR2 is SAAAGT. V gave up 8 bases and J gave up 4 bases, with 17 bases separating them.